Below, 8 T cell receptor beta chains from the same sample are listed, as sequenced in a study of blood T cells in healthy people across ages. The second PCR ran 7 to 11 cycles with a sample-barcoded 5' primer and J-beta primers. TCRdb re-called the 5' RACE reads through MiXCR, storing one row per CDR3 protein. The sample yields around 800,000 distinct CDR3 sequences, around 24% seen once. In addition, the sample was reused for a study of T cells of mothers and their children.

What was sequenced was blood. All receptors come from a boy aged 10-17 years in good health.

This clonotype came up a few times. The rearrangement uses TRBV29-1 and TRBJ2-3, with D possibly TRBD2 on 6 matching bases. The V end was cut by 4 bases, the J end by 0 bases, with 11 bases between. CDR1 is SQVTM, CDR2 ANQGSEA, per germline. CDR3 length equals 14 residues. The CDR3 bases are TGCAGCGTTGTTGGAGGGAGGAGCACAGATACGCAGTATTTT. Protein sequence: CSVVGGRSTDTQYF.

This clonotype appeared once. The genes are TRBV29-1 and TRBJ2-6, with TRBD1 matching 8 bases. Germline V gives CDR1 SQVTM, CDR2 ANQGSEA. After removal of 2 bases from V and 1 base from J, the junction contained 4 bases not matched to a gene. The CDR3 is 16 amino acids. The CDR3 region is CSVETGGLSGANVLTF. CDR3 bases: TGCAGCGTTGAAACAGGGGGTTTATCTGGGGCCAACGTCCTGACTTTC. The full variable domain, completed using reference TRBV29-1 and TRBJ2-6, is SAVISQKPSRDICQRGTSLTIQCQVDSQVTMMFWYRQQPGQSLTLIATANQGSEATYESGFVIDKFPISRPNLTFSTLTVSNMSPEDSSIYLCSVETGGLSGANVLTFGAGSRLTVL.

This chain links TRBV27 with TRBJ2-7; D is uncertain. From germline, CDR1 is MNHEY and CDR2 SMNVEV (reference sequence). V was trimmed by 0 bases and J by 0 bases, leaving 12 bases between them. The CDR3 extends over 16 amino acids. The CDR3 spells CASSLSPGPLSYEQYF. CDR3 in DNA: TGTGCCAGCAGTTTATCACCCGGACCCCTCTCCTACGAGCAGTACTTC.

This clonotype has a handful of counts. The junction differs from germline at one of its ends, possibly a read error. J is TRBJ2-7 and V is TRBV5-1, with D possibly matching TRBD2 (5 bases). This CDR3 spans 15 amino acids. Germline loops: CDR1 SGHRS, CDR2 YFSETQ. This chain's CDR3 is CASSLEGLSSYEQYF. The CDR3 DNA sequence: TGCGCCAGCAGTTTGGAAGGACTGAGCTCCTACGAGCAGTACTTC.

The chain employs TRBV5-8 and TRBJ1-1; 8 bases are a match to TRBD1. This CDR3 comprises 15 residues. After removal of 4 bases from V and 6 bases from J, the junction contained 11 bases not matched to a gene. Looked up from germline, CDR1 is SGHTS and CDR2 is YDEGEE. CDR3 DNA sequence: TGTGCCAGCAGCGGCCGGCGACAGGGGTCGGCTGAAGCTTTCTTT. Amino acid sequence: CASSGRRQGSAEAFF.

The sample holds a few counts of this clonotype. This rearrangement joins TRBV12-3 or TRBV12-4 to TRBJ1-1; D gene uncertain. This CDR3 spans 12 amino acids. Trimming shortened V by 3 bases and J by 5 bases, and 7 bases separated the two germline ends. The CDR3 region has the DNA TGTGCCAGCAGTTTCCGGGAGACTGAAGCTTTCTTT. Protein product: CASSFRETEAFF.

This chain joins TRBV6-2 or TRBV6-3 and TRBJ2-3, with TRBD2 matching 11 bases. In germline, CDR1 is MNHEY, CDR2 SVGEGT. This CDR3 comprises 15 residues. The V and J ends lost 6 bases and 4 bases, in that order; junction bases with no gene match: 6. CDR3 in DNA: TGTGCCAGCAGCTCGACTAGCGGGACACCAGATACGCAGTATTTT. Protein: CASSSTSGTPDTQYF.

The chain couples TRBV14 to TRBJ2-1, with D tentatively TRBD1 (6 bases). The germline gives CDR1 SGHDN, CDR2 FVKESK. This CDR3 contains 14 residues. Between the trimmed V and J ends, which lost 4 bases and 0 bases, there was a span of 7 bases. CDR3 in DNA: TGTGCCAGCAGCCGACAGGTCTCCTACAATGAGCAGTTCTTC. This gives the protein CASSRQVSYNEQFF.